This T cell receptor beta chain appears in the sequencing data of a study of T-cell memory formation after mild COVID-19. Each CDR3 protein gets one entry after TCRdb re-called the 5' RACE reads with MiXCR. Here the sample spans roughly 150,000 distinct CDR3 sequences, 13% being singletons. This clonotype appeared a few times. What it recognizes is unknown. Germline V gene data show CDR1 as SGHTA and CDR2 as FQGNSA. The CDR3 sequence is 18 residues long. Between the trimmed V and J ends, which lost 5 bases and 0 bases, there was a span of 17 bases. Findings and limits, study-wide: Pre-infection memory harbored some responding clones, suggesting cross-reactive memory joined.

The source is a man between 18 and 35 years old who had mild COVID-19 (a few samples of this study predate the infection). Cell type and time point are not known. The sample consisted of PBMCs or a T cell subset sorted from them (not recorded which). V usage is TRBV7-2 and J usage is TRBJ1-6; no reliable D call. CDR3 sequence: CASSPGGLGGSYNSPLHF. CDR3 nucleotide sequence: TGTGCCAGCAGCCCCGGCGGATTAGGTGGCTCCTATAATTCACCCCTCCACTTT.